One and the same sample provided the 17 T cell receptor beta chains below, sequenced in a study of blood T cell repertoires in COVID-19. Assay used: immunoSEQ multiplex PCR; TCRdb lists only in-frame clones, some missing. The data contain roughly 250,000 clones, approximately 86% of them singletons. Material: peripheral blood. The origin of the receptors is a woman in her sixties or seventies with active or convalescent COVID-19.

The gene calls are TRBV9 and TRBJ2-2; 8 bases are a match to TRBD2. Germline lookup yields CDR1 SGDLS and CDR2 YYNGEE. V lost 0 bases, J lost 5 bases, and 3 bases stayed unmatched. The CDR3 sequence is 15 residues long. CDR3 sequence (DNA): TGTGCCAGCAGCGTAGACGGGAGGGGGACCGGGGAGCTGTTTTTT. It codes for CASSVDGRGTGELFF.

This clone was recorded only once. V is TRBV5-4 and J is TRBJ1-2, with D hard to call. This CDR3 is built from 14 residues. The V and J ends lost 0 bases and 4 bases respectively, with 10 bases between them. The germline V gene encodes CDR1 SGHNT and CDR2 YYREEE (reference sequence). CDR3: CASSLAEAAYGYTF. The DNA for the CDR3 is TGTGCCAGCAGCTTGGCCGAGGCAGCCTATGGCTACACCTTC.

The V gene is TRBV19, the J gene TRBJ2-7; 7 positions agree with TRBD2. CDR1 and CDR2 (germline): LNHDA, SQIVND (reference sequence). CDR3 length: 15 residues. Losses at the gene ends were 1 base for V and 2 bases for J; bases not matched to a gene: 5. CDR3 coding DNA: TGTGCCAGTAGTATAGGAAGCGGGGTCCCCTACGAGCAGTACTTC. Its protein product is CASSIGSGVPYEQYF.

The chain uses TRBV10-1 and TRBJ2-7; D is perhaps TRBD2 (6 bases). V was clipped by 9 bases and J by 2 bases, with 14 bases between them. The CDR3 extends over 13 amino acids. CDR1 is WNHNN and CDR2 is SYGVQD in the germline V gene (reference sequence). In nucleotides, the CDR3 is TGCGCCAGTTCTGGAGGGGAGGCCTACGAGCAGTACTTC. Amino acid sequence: CASSGGEAYEQYF.

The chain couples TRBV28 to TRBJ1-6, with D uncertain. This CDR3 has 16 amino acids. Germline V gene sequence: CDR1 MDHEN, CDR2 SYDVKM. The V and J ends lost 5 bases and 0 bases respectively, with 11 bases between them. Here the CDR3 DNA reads TGTGCCAGCAGTGGCACCGCAGTCTCCTATAATTCACCCCTCCACTTT. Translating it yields CASSGTAVSYNSPLHF.

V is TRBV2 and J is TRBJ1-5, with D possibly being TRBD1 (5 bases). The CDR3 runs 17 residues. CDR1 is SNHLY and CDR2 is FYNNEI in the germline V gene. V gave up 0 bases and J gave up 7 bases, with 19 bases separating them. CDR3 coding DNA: TGTGCCAGCAGTGAAGCGCTTAGTACGGGGGTTTACCAGCCCCAGCATTTT. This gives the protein CASSEALSTGVYQPQHF.

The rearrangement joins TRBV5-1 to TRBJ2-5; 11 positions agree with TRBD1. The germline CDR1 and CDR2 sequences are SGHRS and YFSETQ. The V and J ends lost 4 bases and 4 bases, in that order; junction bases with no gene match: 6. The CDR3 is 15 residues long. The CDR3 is CASSNGQGARETQYF. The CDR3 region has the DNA TGCGCCAGCAGCAACGGACAGGGGGCGCGAGAGACCCAGTACTTC.

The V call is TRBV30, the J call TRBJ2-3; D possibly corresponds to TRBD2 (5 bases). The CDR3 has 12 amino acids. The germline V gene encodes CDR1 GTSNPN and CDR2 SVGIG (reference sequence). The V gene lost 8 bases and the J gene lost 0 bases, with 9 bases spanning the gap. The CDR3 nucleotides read TGTGCCCACGGGATCAGCACAGATACGCAGTATTTT. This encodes CAHGISTDTQYF. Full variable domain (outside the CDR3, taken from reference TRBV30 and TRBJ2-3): SQTIHQWPATLVQPVGSPLSLECTVEGTSNPNLYWYRQAAGRGLQLLFYSVGIGQISSEVPQNLSASRPQDRQFILSSKKLLLSDSGFYLCAHGISTDTQYFGPGTRLTVL.

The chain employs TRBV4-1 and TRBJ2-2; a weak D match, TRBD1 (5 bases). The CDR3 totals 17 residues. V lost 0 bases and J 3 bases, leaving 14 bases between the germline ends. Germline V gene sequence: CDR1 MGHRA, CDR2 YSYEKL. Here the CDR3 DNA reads TGCGCCAGCAGCCAAGACCGGGCAGGGATCGACACCGGGGAGCTGTTTTTT. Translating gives CASSQDRAGIDTGELFF.

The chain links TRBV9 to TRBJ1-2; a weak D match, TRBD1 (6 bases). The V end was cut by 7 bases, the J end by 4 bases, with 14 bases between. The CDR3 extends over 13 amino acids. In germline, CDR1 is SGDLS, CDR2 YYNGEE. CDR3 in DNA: TGTGCCAGCTCGTCGTGGGGGCCCTATGGCTACACCTTC. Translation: CASSSWGPYGYTF.

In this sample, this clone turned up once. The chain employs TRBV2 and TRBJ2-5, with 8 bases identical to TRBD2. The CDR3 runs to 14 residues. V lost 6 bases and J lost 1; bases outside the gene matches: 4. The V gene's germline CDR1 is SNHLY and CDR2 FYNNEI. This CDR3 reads CASRKGLAQETQYF. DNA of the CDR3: TGTGCCAGCAGAAAAGGACTAGCCCAAGAGACCCAGTACTTC. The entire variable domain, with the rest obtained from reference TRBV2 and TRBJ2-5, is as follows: EPEVTQTPSHQVTQMGQEVILRCVPISNHLYFYWYRQILGQKVEFLVSFYNNEISEKSEIFDDQFSVERPDGSNFTLKIRSTKLEDSAMYFCASRKGLAQETQYFGPGTRLLVL.

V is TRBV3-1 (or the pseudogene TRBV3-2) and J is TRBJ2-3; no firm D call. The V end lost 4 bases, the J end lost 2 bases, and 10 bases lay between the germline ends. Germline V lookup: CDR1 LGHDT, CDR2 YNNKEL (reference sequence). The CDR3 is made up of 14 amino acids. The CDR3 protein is CASSRTRFTDTQYF. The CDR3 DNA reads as TGTGCCAGCAGCCGCACCCGGTTCACAGATACGCAGTATTTT.

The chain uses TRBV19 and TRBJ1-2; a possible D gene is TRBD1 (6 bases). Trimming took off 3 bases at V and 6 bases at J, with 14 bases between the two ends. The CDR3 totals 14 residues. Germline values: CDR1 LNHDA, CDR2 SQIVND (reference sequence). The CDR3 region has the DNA TGTGCCAGTAGTATCCTAGGCAGGGGCGATGGCTACACCTTC. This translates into CASSILGRGDGYTF. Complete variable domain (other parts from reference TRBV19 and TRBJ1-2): DGGITQSPKYLFRKEGQNVTLSCEQNLNHDAMYWYRQDPGQGLRLIYYSQIVNDFQKGDIAEGYSVSREKKESFPLTVTSAQKNPTAFYLCASSILGRGDGYTFGSGTRLTVV.

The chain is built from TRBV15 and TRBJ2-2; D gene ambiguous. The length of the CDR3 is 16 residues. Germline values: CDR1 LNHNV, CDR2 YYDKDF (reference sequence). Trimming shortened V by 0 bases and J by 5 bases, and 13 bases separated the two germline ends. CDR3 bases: TGTGCCACCAGCAGAGATCTCAAACCGGAGACCGGGGAGCTGTTTTTT. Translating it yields CATSRDLKPETGELFF.

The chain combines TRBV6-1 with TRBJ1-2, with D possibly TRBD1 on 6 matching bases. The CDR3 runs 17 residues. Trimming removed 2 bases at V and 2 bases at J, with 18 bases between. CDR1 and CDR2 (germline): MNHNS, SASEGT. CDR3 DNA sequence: TGTGCCAGCAGTGAAAGTGTAGGGGGGGGTCCCAACTATGGCTACACCTTC. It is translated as CASSESVGGGPNYGYTF.

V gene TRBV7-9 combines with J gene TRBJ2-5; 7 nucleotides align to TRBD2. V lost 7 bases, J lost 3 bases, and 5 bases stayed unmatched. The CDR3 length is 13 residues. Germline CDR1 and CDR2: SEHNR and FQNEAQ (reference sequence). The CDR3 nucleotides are TGTGCCAGCACCCCGGGGGGAGAAGAGACCCAGTACTTC. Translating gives CASTPGGEETQYF.

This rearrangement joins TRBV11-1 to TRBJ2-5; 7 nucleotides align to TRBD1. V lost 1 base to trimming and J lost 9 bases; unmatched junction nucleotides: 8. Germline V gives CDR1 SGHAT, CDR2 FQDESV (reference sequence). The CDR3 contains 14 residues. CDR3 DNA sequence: TGTGCCAGCAGCTTAGGGACAGGCTTCGGGGCCCAGTACTTC. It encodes CASSLGTGFGAQYF.